What follows are 24 T cell receptor beta chains derived from one specimen sequenced in a study of blood T cell repertoires in COVID-19. Using immunoSEQ multiplex PCR, the repertoire was profiled, and TCRdb retains in-frame clones only, with some absent. The table shows 150,000 to 200,000 clones, with 80% to 85% occurring only once. Sequenced input: peripheral blood. These receptors all stem from a man between 70 and 80 years old with active or convalescent COVID-19.

This clone was seen just once. J is TRBJ1-2 and V is TRBV6-6; D call uncertain. V lost 8 bases to trimming and J lost 0 bases, with 13 bases between them. Germline CDR1 and CDR2: MNHNY and SVGAGI (reference sequence). The CDR3 has 14 residues. The CDR3 protein is CASPFEGANYGYTF. The DNA for the CDR3 is TGTGCCAGCCCCTTCGAGGGAGCTAACTATGGCTACACCTTC.

The J gene is TRBJ1-5, the V gene TRBV2; unclear D gene. Germline V gene data show CDR1 as SNHLY and CDR2 as FYNNEI. CDR3 length: 14 amino acids. V was clipped by 3 bases and J by 4 bases, with 10 bases between them. Here the CDR3 reads CASSDEAANQPQHF. For the CDR3, the DNA is TGTGCCAGCAGTGATGAGGCGGCAAATCAGCCCCAGCATTTT.

The chain joins TRBV2 to TRBJ1-1; unclear D gene. Looked up from germline, CDR1 is SNHLY and CDR2 is FYNNEI. The V end was cut by 2 bases, the J end by 1 base, with 8 bases between. This CDR3 region has 14 residues. CDR3 amino acids: CASSERRENTEAFF. CDR3 DNA: TGTGCCAGCAGTGAAAGGCGGGAGAACACTGAAGCTTTCTTT. Filled out from reference TRBV2 and TRBJ1-1, the complete variable domain reads EPEVTQTPSHQVTQMGQEVILRCVPISNHLYFYWYRQILGQKVEFLVSFYNNEISEKSEIFDDQFSVERPDGSNFTLKIRSTKLEDSAMYFCASSERRENTEAFFGQGTRLTVV.

This clone has a handful of counts. This chain uses TRBV4-1 with TRBJ2-7, with TRBD2 identical over 10 bases. Germline CDR1 and CDR2: MGHRA and YSYEKL. This CDR3 region has 17 residues. The V segment lost 0 bases and the J segment 3 bases; nucleotides outside the gene matches: 8. The CDR3 spells CASSQDRITSGIYEQYF. CDR3 in DNA: TGCGCCAGCAGCCAAGATCGTATTACTAGCGGGATCTACGAGCAGTACTTC.

This rearrangement joins TRBV24-1 to TRBJ2-3; no firm D call. The CDR3 length is 12 residues. Germline values: CDR1 KGHDR, CDR2 SFDVKD. V dropped 9 bases and J dropped 0 bases, with 6 bases sitting between them. The DNA of the CDR3 is TGTGCCACCGCCGAGAGCACAGATACGCAGTATTTT. It specifies CATAESTDTQYF.

The chain links TRBV7-6 to TRBJ1-1, with D hard to call. Germline values: CDR1 SGHVS, CDR2 FNYEAQ. The CDR3 spans 13 residues. Between the trimmed V and J ends, which lost 2 bases and 1 base, there was a span of 5 bases. CDR3 bases: TGTGCCAGCAGCTTAATAAAGAACACTGAAGCTTTCTTT. Its protein is CASSLIKNTEAFF.

The rearrangement uses TRBV9 and TRBJ2-1, with D unresolved. Trimming cost V 2 bases and J 6 bases, with 18 bases left between them. The CDR3 runs 16 residues. The germline V gene has CDR1 SGDLS and CDR2 YYNGEE. As DNA, the CDR3 is TGTGCCAGCAGCGTTAGACATACTCTGTCACCCAATGAGCAGTTCTTC. It specifies CASSVRHTLSPNEQFF.

The V call is TRBV11-2, the J call TRBJ1-6; 8 bases map to TRBD1. With V trimmed by 0 bases and J by 4 bases, 14 bases remained unmatched. CDR3 length: 20 amino acids. From germline, CDR1 is SGHAT and CDR2 FQNNGV. CDR3: CASSLDGTGRTRGYNSPLHF. In nucleotides, the CDR3 is TGTGCCAGCAGCTTAGATGGGACAGGTAGAACTCGGGGTTATAATTCACCCCTCCACTTT. Supplemented by reference TRBV11-2 and TRBJ1-6, the full variable domain reads EAGVAQSPRYKIIEKRQSVAFWCNPISGHATLYWYQQILGQGPKLLIQFQNNGVVDDSQLPKDRFSAERLKGVDSTLKIQPAKLEDSAVYLCASSLDGTGRTRGYNSPLHFGNGTRLTVT.

The chain links TRBV6-5 to TRBJ2-1, with 7 bases fitting TRBD2. This CDR3 has 13 amino acids. Losses at the gene ends were 6 bases for V and 8 bases for J; bases not matched to a gene: 7. Per the germline V gene, CDR1 is MNHEY and CDR2 is SVGAGI. The CDR3 DNA sequence: TGTGCCAGCAGCCCGGGGGGTCCGGATGAGCAGTTCTTC. Its translation: CASSPGGPDEQFF.

The V gene is TRBV25-1, the J gene TRBJ2-2, with 10 bases identical to TRBD2. The CDR3 length is 16 residues. Germline CDR1 is MGHDK and CDR2 is SYGVNS. V shed 7 bases and J 5 bases; nucleotides not matched to a gene: 10. Here the CDR3 DNA reads TGTGCCAGCAAGGAGTTAGCGGGGGGTTCAACCGGGGAGCTGTTTTTT. This gives the protein CASKELAGGSTGELFF.

The chain carries TRBV27 and TRBJ1-6; TRBD1 aligns across 8 bases. Germline CDR1 reads MNHEY; CDR2 reads SMNVEV (reference sequence). The CDR3 has 14 amino acids. With 3 bases clipped from V and 10 bases from J, the junction kept 5 bases outside the gene matches. This chain's CDR3 is CASSFAGGKSPLHF. CDR3 nucleotide sequence: TGTGCCAGCAGTTTTGCAGGGGGCAAATCACCCCTCCACTTT.

The J gene is TRBJ2-6, the V gene TRBV6-2 or TRBV6-3, with 7 bases identical to TRBD1. The CDR3 is 16 residues long. Germline V gene lookup returns CDR1 MNHEY and CDR2 SVGEGT. With 5 bases clipped from V and 4 bases from J, the junction kept 8 bases outside the gene matches. The CDR3 sequence is CASSPQGTPGANVLTF. Written as DNA, the CDR3 is TGTGCCAGCAGTCCACAGGGGACCCCCGGGGCCAACGTCCTGACTTTC.

This chain links TRBV15 with TRBJ1-6; D gene ambiguous. The germline gives CDR1 LNHNV, CDR2 YYDKDF (reference sequence). Trimming took 0 bases from V and 6 from J, leaving 6 bases between them. The CDR3 has 14 residues. DNA for the CDR3: TGTGCCACCAGCAGAGATTCCCGTAATTCACCCCTCCACTTT. Its protein product is CATSRDSRNSPLHF.

V and J are TRBV6-5 and TRBJ2-5, with 11 bases matching TRBD2. The V gene end was trimmed by 7 bases and the J gene end by 4 bases; junction bases not matched to a gene: 5. CDR3 size: 14 residues. Germline V lookup: CDR1 MNHEY, CDR2 SVGAGI. Here the CDR3 DNA reads TGTGCCAGCACCCAAGGGACTAGCGGAGAGACCCAGTACTTC. Translating it yields CASTQGTSGETQYF.

The CDR3 here is CASSPSGLTGRNEQYF. In DNA, the CDR3 is TGTGCCAGCTCACCATCCGGGTTGACAGGGCGTAACGAGCAGTACTTC. This sequence joins TRBV18 and TRBJ2-7, with 7 bases matching TRBD1. After removal of 2 bases from V and 5 bases from J, the junction contained 12 bases not matched to a gene. In germline, CDR1 is KGHSH, CDR2 LQKENI. CDR3 size: 16 residues.

The chain combines TRBV28 with TRBJ1-6; TRBD1 is a possible D gene (6 bases). The CDR3 loop spans 13 amino acids. Trimming removed 6 bases from V and 7 bases from J, with 10 bases in between. Germline lookup yields CDR1 MDHEN and CDR2 SYDVKM. In DNA, the CDR3 is TGTGCCAGCAGATTTACAGGGAATTCACCCCTCCACTTT. Translation: CASRFTGNSPLHF.

The chain recombines TRBV10-2 with TRBJ2-7, with TRBD1 as a possible D gene (5 bases). CDR3 length: 15 amino acids. Germline V gene data show CDR1 as WSHSY and CDR2 as SAAADI. V was pared by 0 bases and J by 6 bases, with 15 bases between. The CDR3 spells CASSESRRGDSEQYF. The CDR3 DNA is TGCGCCAGCAGTGAGTCAAGAAGGGGTGATTCCGAGCAGTACTTC.

The gene calls are TRBV7-2 and TRBJ1-1; TRBD1 is a possible D gene (6 bases). The CDR3 is made up of 14 amino acids. The V end lost 5 bases, the J end lost 6 bases, and 16 bases lay between the germline ends. The germline CDR1 and CDR2 sequences are SGHTA and FQGNSA. CDR3 in amino acids: CASSTHSGVPEAFF. CDR3 coding DNA: TGTGCCAGCAGCACACATTCAGGGGTCCCTGAAGCTTTCTTT.

Within the sample, this clone is hyperexpanded. The chain recombines TRBV6-5 with TRBJ1-1; 7 nucleotides match TRBD1. Germline trimming cut 6 bases from V and 4 bases from J; bases unmatched to any gene: 5. The CDR3 is 13 amino acids. Germline CDR1 and CDR2: MNHEY and SVGAGI. The CDR3 protein is CASSKQGSTEAFF. CDR3 DNA sequence: TGTGCCAGCAGCAAACAGGGGAGCACTGAAGCTTTCTTT.

The V call is TRBV7-3, the J call TRBJ1-1, with D possibly being TRBD1 (5 bases). CDR1 SGHTA and CDR2 FQGTGA come from the germline V gene. V dropped 2 bases and J dropped 4 bases, with 11 bases sitting between them. The CDR3 consists of 14 residues. The CDR3 region has the DNA TGTGCCAGCAGCTTAGGCAGGGAGGGCACTGAAGCTTTCTTT. This translates into CASSLGREGTEAFF.

The rearrangement links TRBV28 to TRBJ2-2, with D unclear. CDR1 and CDR2 from the germline V gene are MDHEN and SYDVKM. The CDR3 contains 11 residues. Trimming took off 3 bases at V and 7 bases at J, with 3 bases between the two ends. The CDR3 sequence: CASSFRGELFF. The CDR3 DNA reads TGTGCCAGCAGTTTCCGCGGGGAGCTGTTTTTT.

This clone was seen once. The rearrangement joins TRBV5-4 to TRBJ1-2; D gene unclear. V lost 0 bases and J lost 10, with 19 bases in between. Germline CDR1 and CDR2: SGHNT and YYREEE (reference sequence). The CDR3 length is 15 residues. CDR3 sequence reads: CASSLDPVGGALYTF. The CDR3 DNA follows: TGTGCCAGCAGCTTGGATCCAGTAGGTGGAGCCCTCTACACCTTC.

The V gene is TRBV10-1, the J gene TRBJ2-5; TRBD2 matches at 8 bases. The CDR3 length is 14 residues. Germline V gene sequence: CDR1 WNHNN, CDR2 SYGVQD (reference sequence). J gave up 4 bases and V 6 bases, and 7 bases lay outside the gene matches. CDR3 protein: CASSSGTRGETQYF. In nucleotides, the CDR3 is TGCGCCAGCAGCTCTGGGACTAGAGGAGAGACCCAGTACTTC.

This sequence joins TRBV18 and TRBJ2-3; 11 bases line up with TRBD1. Germline loops: CDR1 KGHSH, CDR2 LQKENI. This CDR3 is built from 15 residues. V trimming: 2 bases; J trimming: 4 bases; junction bases outside the gene matches: 2. Written as DNA, the CDR3 is TGTGCCAGCTCACCAGGACAGGGGGCGTCAGATACGCAGTATTTT. This gives the protein CASSPGQGASDTQYF.